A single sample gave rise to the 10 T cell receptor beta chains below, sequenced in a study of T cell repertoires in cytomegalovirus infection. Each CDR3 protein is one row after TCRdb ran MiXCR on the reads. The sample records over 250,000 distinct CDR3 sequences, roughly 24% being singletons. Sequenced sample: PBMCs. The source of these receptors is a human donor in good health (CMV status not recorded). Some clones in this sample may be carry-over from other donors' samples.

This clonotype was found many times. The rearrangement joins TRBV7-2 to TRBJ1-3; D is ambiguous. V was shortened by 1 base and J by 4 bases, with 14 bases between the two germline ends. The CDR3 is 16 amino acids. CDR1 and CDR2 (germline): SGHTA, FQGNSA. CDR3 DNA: TGTGCCAGCAGCTTAGTCGGGTCGGGGTTGGGAAACACCATATATTTT. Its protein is CASSLVGSGLGNTIYF. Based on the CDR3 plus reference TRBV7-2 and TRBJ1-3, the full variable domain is GAGVSQSPSNKVTEKGKDVELRCDPISGHTALYWYRQSLGQGLEFLIYFQGNSAPDKSGLPSDRFSAERTGGSVSTLTIQRTQQEDSAVYLCASSLVGSGLGNTIYFGEGSWLTVV.

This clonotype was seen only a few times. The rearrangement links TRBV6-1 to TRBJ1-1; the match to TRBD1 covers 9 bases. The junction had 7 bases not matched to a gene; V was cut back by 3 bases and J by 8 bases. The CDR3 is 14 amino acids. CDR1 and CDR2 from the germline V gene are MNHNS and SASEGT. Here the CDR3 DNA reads TGTGCCAGCAGTGAGTTGTGGACAGGGGTAGAAGCTTTCTTT. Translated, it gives CASSELWTGVEAFF.

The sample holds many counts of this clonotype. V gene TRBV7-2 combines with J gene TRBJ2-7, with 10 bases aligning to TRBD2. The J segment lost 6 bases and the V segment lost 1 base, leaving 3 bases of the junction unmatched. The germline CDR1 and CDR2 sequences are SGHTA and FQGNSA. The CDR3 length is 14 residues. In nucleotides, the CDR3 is TGTGCCAGCAGCTTAGTCCCTAGCGGGAGCGAGCAGTACTTC. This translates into CASSLVPSGSEQYF.

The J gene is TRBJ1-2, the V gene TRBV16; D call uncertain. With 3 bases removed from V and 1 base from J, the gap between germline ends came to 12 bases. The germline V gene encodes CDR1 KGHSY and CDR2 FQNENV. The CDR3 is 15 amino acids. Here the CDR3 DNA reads TGTGCCAGCAGCCACCCCGAGGGCAGTAACTATGGCTACACCTTC. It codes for CASSHPEGSNYGYTF.

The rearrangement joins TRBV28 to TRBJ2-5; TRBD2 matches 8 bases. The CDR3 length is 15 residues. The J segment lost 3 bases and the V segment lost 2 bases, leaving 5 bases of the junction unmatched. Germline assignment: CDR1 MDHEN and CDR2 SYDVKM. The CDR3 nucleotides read TGTGCCAGCAGTTTACCCGGGAGGGGCAAAGAGACCCAGTACTTC. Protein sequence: CASSLPGRGKETQYF.

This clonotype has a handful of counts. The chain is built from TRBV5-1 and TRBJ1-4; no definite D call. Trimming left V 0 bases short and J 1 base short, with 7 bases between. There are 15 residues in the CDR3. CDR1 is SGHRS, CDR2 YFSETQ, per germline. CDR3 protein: CASSLGPGTNEKLFF. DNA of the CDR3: TGCGCCAGCAGCTTGGGGCCGGGAACTAATGAAAAACTGTTTTTT.

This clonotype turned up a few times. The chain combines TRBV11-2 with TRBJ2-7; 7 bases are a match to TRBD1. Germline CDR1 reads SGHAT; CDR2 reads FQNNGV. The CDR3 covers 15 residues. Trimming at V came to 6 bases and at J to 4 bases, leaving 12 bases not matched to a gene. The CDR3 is CASRLSATGRYEQYF. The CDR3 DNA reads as TGTGCCAGCAGACTCTCCGCGACAGGGCGGTACGAGCAGTACTTC. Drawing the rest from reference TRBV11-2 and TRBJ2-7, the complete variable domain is EAGVAQSPRYKIIEKRQSVAFWCNPISGHATLYWYQQILGQGPKLLIQFQNNGVVDDSQLPKDRFSAERLKGVDSTLKIQPAKLEDSAVYLCASRLSATGRYEQYFGPGTRLTVT.

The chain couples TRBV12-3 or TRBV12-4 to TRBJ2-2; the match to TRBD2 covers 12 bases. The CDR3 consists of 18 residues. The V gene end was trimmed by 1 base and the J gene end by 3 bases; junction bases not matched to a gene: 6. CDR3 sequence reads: CASSLGLAGGPDTGELFF. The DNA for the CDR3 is TGTGCCAGCAGTTTAGGGCTAGCGGGAGGGCCGGACACCGGGGAGCTGTTTTTT.

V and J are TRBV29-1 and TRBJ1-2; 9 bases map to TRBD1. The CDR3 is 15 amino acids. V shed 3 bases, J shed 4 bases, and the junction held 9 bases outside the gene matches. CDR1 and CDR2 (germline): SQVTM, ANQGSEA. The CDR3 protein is CSVERSPGQGYGYTF. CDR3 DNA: TGCAGCGTTGAGAGGAGTCCGGGACAGGGCTATGGCTACACCTTC.

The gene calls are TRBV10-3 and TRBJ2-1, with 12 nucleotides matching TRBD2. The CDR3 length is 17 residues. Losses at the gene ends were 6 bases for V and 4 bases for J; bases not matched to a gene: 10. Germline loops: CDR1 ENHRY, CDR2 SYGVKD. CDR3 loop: CAIRTGDGTSGYNEQFF. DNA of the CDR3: TGTGCCATCAGGACGGGGGATGGGACTAGCGGGTACAATGAGCAGTTCTTC.